This T cell receptor beta chain was captured in a study of cytomegalovirus exposure and HLA in healthy donors. For the study at large: Unique TCR beta sequences numbering around 110 million came from 150 million to 200 million T cells in an earlier analysis.

About this clone: Its antigen remains unidentified.

Primers for the PCR totalled 60 Vbeta and 13 Jbeta. The data were produced by immunoSEQ multiplex PCR, yet TCRdb's version contains in-frame clones alone and is incomplete. This repertoire shows some 150,000 clones, almost 85% found once; its top ten account for approximately 1.5%. The CDR3 spans 16 residues. In germline, CDR1 is MDHEN, CDR2 SYDVKM. Trimming removed 5 bases from V and 7 bases from J, with 21 bases in between. Study results and limitations: Specificity of a few CMV-associated chains for CMV antigens was verified in vitro. Using the classifier, cytomegalovirus status was reportedly diagnosed with high specificity and sensitivity.

Material for sequencing was PBMCs. The chain is built from TRBV28 and TRBJ2-4; D is perhaps TRBD2 (6 bases). The TCR comes from a man younger than 45 in good health and CMV-seropositive. DNA for the CDR3: TGTGCCAGCAGTCCTCAAGCAAAGGAGGGCCGGAACATTCAGTACTTC. As protein: CASSPQAKEGRNIQYF.